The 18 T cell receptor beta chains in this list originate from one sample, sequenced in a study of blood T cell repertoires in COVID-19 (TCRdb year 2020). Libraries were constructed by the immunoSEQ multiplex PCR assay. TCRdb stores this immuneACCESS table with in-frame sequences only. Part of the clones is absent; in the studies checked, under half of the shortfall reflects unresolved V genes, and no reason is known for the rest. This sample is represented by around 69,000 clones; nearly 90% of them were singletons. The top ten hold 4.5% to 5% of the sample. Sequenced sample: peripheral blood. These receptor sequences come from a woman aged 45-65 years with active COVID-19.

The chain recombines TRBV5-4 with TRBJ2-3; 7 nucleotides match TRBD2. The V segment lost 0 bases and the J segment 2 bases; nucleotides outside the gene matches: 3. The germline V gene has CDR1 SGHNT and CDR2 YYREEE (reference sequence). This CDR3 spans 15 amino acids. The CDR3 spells CASSLVGTTTDTQYF. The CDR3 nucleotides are TGTGCCAGCAGCTTGGTCGGGACTACCACAGATACGCAGTATTTT.

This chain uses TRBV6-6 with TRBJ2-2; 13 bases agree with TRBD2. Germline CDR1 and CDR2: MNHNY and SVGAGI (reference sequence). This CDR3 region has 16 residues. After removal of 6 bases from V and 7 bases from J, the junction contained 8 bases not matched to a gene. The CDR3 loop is CASSYGLAGVGGELFF. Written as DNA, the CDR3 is TGTGCCAGCAGCTACGGACTAGCGGGAGTCGGCGGGGAGCTGTTTTTT.

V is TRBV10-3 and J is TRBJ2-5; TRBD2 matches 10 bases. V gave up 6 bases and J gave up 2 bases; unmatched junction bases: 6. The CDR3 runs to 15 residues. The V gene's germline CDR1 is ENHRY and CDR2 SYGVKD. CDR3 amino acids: CAIRPGLASQETQYF. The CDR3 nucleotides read TGTGCCATCAGGCCGGGACTAGCGTCACAAGAGACCCAGTACTTC.

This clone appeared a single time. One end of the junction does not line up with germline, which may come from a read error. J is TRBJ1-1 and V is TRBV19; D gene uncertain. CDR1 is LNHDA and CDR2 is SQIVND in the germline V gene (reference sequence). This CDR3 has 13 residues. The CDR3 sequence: CASSPIGGSGCVF. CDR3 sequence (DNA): TGTGCCAGTAGCCCCATTGGAGGCTCGGGGTGTGTCTTT.

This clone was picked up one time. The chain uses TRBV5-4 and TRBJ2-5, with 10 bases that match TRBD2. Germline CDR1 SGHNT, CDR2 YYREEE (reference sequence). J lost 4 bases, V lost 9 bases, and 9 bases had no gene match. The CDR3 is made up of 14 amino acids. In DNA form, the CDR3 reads TGTGCCACCGGACTAGCGGAGCAGGGAGAGACCCAGTACTTC. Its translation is CATGLAEQGETQYF.

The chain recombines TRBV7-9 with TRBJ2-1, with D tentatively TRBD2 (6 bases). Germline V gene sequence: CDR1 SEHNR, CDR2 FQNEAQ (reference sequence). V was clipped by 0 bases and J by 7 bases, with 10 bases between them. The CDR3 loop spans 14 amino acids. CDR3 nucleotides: TGTGCCAGCAGCTTAGCGGGAGGTTTTAATGAGCAGTTCTTC. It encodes CASSLAGGFNEQFF.

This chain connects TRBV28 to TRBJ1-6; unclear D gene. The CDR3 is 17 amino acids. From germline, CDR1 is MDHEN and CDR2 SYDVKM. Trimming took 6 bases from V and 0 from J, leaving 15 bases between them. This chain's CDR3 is CASRKGGLISYNSPLHF. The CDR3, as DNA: TGTGCCAGCAGGAAGGGCGGACTGATCTCCTATAATTCACCCCTCCACTTT.

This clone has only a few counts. CDR3: CASSAGTRQGEQYF. CDR3 DNA sequence: TGTGCCAGCAGTGCAGGGACTAGACAAGGCGAGCAGTACTTC. The rearrangement joins TRBV2 to TRBJ2-7; 8 bases map to TRBD2. The CDR3 length is 14 residues. The V and J ends lost 4 bases and 6 bases, in that order; junction bases with no gene match: 8. The germline V gene has CDR1 SNHLY and CDR2 FYNNEI.

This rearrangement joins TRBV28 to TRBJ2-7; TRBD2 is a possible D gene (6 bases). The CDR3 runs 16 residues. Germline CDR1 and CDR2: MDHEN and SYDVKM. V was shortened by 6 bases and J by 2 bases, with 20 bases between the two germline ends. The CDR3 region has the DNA TGTGCCAGCAGGAGCCTAGGCGGGACGGCGACCTACGAGCAGTACTTC. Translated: CASRSLGGTATYEQYF.

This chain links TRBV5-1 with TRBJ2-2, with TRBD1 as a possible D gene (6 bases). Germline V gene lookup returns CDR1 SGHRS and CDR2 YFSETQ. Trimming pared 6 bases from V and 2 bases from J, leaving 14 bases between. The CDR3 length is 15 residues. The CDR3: CASTLTGLNTGELFF. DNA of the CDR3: TGCGCCAGCACCCTGACAGGACTTAACACCGGGGAGCTGTTTTTT.

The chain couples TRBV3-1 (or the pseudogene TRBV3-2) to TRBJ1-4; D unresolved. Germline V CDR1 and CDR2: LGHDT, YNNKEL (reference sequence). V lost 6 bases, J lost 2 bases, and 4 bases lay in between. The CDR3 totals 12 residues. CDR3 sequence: CASSRTNEKLFF. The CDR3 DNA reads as TGTGCCAGCAGTCGGACTAATGAAAAACTGTTTTTT.

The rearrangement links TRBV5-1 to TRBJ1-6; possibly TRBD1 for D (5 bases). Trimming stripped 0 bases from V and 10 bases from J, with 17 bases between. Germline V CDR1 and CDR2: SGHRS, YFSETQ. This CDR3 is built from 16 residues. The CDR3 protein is CASSLEGMDGGSPLHF. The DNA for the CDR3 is TGCGCCAGCAGCTTGGAAGGCATGGATGGGGGGTCACCCCTCCACTTT.

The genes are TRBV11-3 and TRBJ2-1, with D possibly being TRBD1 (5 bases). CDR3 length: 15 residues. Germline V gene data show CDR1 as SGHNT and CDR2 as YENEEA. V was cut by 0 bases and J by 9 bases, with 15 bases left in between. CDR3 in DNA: TGTGCCAGCAGCTTAGACGACAGTCCCGTGGGTGAGCAGTTCTTC. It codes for CASSLDDSPVGEQFF.

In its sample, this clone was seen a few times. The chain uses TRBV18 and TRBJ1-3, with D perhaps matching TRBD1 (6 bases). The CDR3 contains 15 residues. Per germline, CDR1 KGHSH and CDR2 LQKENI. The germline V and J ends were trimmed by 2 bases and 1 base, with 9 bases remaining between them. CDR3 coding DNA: TGTGCCAGCTCACCATCGGACAGATCTGGAAACACCATATATTTT. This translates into CASSPSDRSGNTIYF.

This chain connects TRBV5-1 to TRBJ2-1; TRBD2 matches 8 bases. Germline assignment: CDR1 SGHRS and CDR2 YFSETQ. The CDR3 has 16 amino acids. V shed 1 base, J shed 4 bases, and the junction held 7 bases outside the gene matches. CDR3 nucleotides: TGCGCCAGCAGCTTGTTAGCGGGAAACCTTTACAATGAGCAGTTCTTC. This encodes CASSLLAGNLYNEQFF.

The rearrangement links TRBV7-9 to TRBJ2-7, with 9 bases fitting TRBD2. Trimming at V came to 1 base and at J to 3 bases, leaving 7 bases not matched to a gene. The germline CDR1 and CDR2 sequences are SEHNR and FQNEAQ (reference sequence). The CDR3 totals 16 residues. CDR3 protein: CASSLDPSGTSYEQYF. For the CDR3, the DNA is TGTGCCAGCAGCTTAGATCCTAGCGGGACCAGCTACGAGCAGTACTTC.

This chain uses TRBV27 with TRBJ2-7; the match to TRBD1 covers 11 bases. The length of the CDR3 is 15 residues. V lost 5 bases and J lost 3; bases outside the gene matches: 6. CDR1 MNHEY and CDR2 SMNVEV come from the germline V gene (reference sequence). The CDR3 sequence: CASSLAGTGGYEQYF. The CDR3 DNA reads TGTGCCAGCAGTCTCGCCGGGACAGGGGGCTACGAGCAGTACTTC.

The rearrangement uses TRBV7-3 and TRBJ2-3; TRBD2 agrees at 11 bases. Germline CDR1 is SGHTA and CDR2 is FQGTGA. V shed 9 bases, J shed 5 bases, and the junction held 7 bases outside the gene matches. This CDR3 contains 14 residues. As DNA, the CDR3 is TGTGCCAGTACTAAGACTAGCGGGGAAGATACGCAGTATTTT. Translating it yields CASTKTSGEDTQYF.